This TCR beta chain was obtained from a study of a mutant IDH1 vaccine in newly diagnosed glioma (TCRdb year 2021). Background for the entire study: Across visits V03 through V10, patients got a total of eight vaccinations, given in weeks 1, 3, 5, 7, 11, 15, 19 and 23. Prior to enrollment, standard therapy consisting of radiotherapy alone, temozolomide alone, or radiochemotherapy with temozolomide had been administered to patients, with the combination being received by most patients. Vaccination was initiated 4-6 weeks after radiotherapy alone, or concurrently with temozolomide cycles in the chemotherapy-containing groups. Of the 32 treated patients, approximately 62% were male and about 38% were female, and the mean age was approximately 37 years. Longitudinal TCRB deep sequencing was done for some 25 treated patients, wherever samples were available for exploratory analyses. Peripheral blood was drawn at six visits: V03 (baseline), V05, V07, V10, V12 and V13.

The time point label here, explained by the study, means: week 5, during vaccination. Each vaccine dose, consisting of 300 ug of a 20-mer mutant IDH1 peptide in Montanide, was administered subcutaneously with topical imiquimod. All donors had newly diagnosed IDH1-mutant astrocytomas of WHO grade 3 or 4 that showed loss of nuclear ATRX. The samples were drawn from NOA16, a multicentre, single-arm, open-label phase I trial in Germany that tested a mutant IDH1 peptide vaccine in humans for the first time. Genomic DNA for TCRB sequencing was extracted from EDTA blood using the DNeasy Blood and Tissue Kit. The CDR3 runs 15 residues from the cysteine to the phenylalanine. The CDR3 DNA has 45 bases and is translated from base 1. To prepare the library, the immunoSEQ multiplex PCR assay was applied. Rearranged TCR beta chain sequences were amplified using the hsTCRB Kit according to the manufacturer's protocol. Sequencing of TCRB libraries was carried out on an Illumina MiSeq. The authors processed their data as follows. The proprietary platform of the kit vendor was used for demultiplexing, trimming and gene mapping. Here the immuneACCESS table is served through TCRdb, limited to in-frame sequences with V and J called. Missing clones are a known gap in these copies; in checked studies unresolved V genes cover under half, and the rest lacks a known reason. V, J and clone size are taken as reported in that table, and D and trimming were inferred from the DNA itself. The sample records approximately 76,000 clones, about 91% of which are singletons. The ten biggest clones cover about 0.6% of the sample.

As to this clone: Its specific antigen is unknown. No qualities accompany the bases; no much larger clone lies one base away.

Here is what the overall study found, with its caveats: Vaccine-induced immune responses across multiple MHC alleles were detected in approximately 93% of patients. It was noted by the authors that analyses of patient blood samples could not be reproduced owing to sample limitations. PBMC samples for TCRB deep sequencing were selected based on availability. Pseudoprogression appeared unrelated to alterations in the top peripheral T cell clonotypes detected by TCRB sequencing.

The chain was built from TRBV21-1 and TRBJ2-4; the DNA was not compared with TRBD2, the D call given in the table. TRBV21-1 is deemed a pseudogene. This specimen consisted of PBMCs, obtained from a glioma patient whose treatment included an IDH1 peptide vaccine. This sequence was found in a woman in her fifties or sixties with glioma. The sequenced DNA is TGTGCCAGCATTGCGGCATGTCCGGGGTGGGACATTCAGTACTTC. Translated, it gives CASIAACPGWDIQYF.